This T cell receptor (beta chain) was captured by sequencing in a study of blood T cell repertoires in COVID-19. Per the original methods: For nucleated cells, counts were estimated from reference gene primer amplification. The assay was immunoSEQ multiplex PCR, and TCRdb's table has in-frame clones only and misses some. The V and J calls and clone size were taken over from that table, and D and trimming were inferred from the DNA. The sample lists approximately 200,000 clones, approximately 90% occurring once. The V gene lost 6 bases and the J gene lost 10 bases, with 15 bases spanning the gap. CDR3 size: 11 residues. CDR1 DFQATT and CDR2 SNEGSKA come from the germline V gene (reference sequence). This clone was recorded once.

The sequencing sample was made of peripheral blood. The TCR originated in a young woman with acute or convalescent COVID-19. This rearrangement joins TRBV20-1 to TRBJ1-1; the D gene is possibly TRBD1 (5 bases). CDR3 amino acids: CSARALRGAFF. The CDR3 coding sequence is TGCAGTGCCAGGGCCCTAAGGGGAGCTTTCTTT.